This record covers a single T cell receptor beta chain. This entry is derived from a study of technical replicates of blood from a handful of donors. There are 12 residues in the CDR3. CDR1 SQVTM and CDR2 ANQGSEA come from the germline V gene. The V end was cut by 3 bases, the J end by 4 bases, with 9 bases between. The assay was immunoSEQ multiplex PCR, and TCRdb's table has in-frame clones only and misses some. The top ten clones hold 0.27% of a sample with about 83,000 clones, just over 90% of them seen once. The TCR comes from a human donor in good health. Source material: T cells isolated from PBMCs. V usage is TRBV29-1 and J usage is TRBJ1-1; D might be TRBD1 (6 bases). The CDR3 coding sequence is TGCAGCGTTGATAGGGGGACCACTGAAGCTTTCTTT. It is translated as CSVDRGTTEAFF. Together with reference TRBV29-1 and TRBJ1-1, the CDR3 gives the full variable domain: SAVISQKPSRDICQRGTSLTIQCQVDSQVTMMFWYRQQPGQSLTLIATANQGSEATYESGFVIDKFPISRPNLTFSTLTVSNMSPEDSSIYLCSVDRGTTEAFFGQGTRLTVV.